This is a list of T cell receptor beta chains from one sample in a study of response to subunit inactivated influenza vaccine. TCRdb processed the RT-PCR reads anew with MiXCR; each CDR3 protein has one entry. This table has approximately 530,000 distinct CDR3 sequences, roughly 13% appearing once. This sample comprised PBMCs from blood, obtained 45 days after vaccination. Every receptor here comes from a man aged 45 to 65 who received an inactivated influenza vaccine. CDR3s include the opening cysteine and the closing phenylalanine or tryptophan. Each record gives: V gene, clone size, J gene, CDR3 length, D gene, CDR3 protein, CDR3 DNA. D genes are given only for firm matches. Size values are once, few and many counts, or a class for expanded clones, and some rows have none.

V gene: TRBV12-3/TRBV12-4; clone size: once; J gene: TRBJ2-5; CDR3 length: 15; D gene: TRBD1; CDR3 protein: CASSRMGQVQETQYF; CDR3 DNA: TGTGCCAGCAGCAGGATGGGACAGGTCCAAGAGACCCAGTACTTC
V gene: TRBV5-1; clone size: few; J gene: TRBJ1-1; CDR3 length: 17; D gene: TRBD1; CDR3 protein: CASSFPGQGAVNTEAFF; CDR3 DNA: TGCGCCAGCAGCTTTCCGGGACAGGGGGCTGTCAACACTGAAGCTTTCTTT
V gene: TRBV28; clone size: many; J gene: TRBJ2-1; CDR3 length: 15; D gene: TRBD1; CDR3 protein: CASSPSTGYYNEQFF; CDR3 DNA: TGTGCCAGCAGTCCATCGACAGGGTACTACAATGAGCAGTTCTTC
V gene: TRBV9; clone size: few; J gene: TRBJ2-3; CDR3 length: 18; D gene: TRBD2; CDR3 protein: CASSPREGNSGRPDTQYF; CDR3 DNA: TGTGCCAGCAGCCCCCGGGAAGGGAACAGCGGGAGGCCCGATACGCAGTATTTT
V gene: TRBV12-3/TRBV12-4; clone size: few; J gene: TRBJ2-3; CDR3 length: 15; D gene: NA; CDR3 protein: CASLPGGHRVHTQYF; CDR3 DNA: TGTGCCAGCCTGCCCGGGGGCCACCGGGTACATACGCAGTATTTT
V gene: TRBV3-1; clone size: few; J gene: TRBJ2-3; CDR3 length: 16; D gene: NA; CDR3 protein: CASSQAGGLSTDTQYF; CDR3 DNA: TGTGCCAGCAGCCAAGCGGGGGGCCTTAGCACAGATACGCAGTATTTT
V gene: TRBV15; clone size: few; J gene: TRBJ1-2; CDR3 length: 16; D gene: NA; CDR3 protein: CATSRSGTPAGYGYTF; CDR3 DNA: TGTGCCACCAGCAGAAGCGGGACCCCCGCTGGCTATGGCTACACCTTC
V gene: TRBV20-1; clone size: NA; J gene: TRBJ1-2; CDR3 length: 15; D gene: NA; CDR3 protein: CSAIGGLFRGYGYTF; CDR3 DNA: TGCAGTGCTATAGGAGGCCTGTTTAGGGGCTATGGCTACACCTTC
V gene: TRBV7-2; clone size: NA; J gene: TRBJ2-7; CDR3 length: 16; D gene: NA; CDR3 protein: CASRAGPGGLSYEQYF; CDR3 DNA: TGTGCCAGCCGAGCTGGACCCGGGGGTCTATCCTACGAGCAGTACTTC
V gene: TRBV4-3; clone size: few; J gene: TRBJ2-7; CDR3 length: 14; D gene: NA; CDR3 protein: CASSQVWGYYEQYF; CDR3 DNA: TGCGCCAGCAGCCAAGTTTGGGGCTACTACGAGCAGTACTTC
V gene: TRBV12-3/TRBV12-4; clone size: few; J gene: TRBJ1-5; CDR3 length: 11; D gene: NA; CDR3 protein: CASSLNSRQHF; CDR3 DNA: TGTGCCAGCAGTTTAAACAGCCGCCAGCATTTT
V gene: TRBV5-6; clone size: few; J gene: TRBJ2-7; CDR3 length: 14; D gene: TRBD2; CDR3 protein: CASNLTSGMYEQYF; CDR3 DNA: TGTGCCAGCAACCTGACTAGCGGGATGTACGAGCAGTACTTC
V gene: TRBV28; clone size: many; J gene: TRBJ2-7; CDR3 length: 16; D gene: TRBD2; CDR3 protein: CASSFSLTSGTAEQYF; CDR3 DNA: TGTGCCAGCAGTTTTTCCCTTACTAGCGGGACGGCCGAGCAGTACTTC
V gene: TRBV6-1; clone size: few; J gene: TRBJ1-5; CDR3 length: 15; D gene: TRBD1; CDR3 protein: CASSVGTGKVQPQHF; CDR3 DNA: TGTGCCAGCAGTGTTGGGACAGGAAAGGTTCAGCCCCAGCATTTT
V gene: TRBV12-3/TRBV12-4; clone size: few; J gene: TRBJ2-4; CDR3 length: 16; D gene: NA; CDR3 protein: CASSPGEGGAKNIQYF; CDR3 DNA: TGTGCCAGCAGTCCGGGCGAGGGGGGAGCCAAAAACATTCAGTACTTC
V gene: TRBV12-3/TRBV12-4; clone size: few; J gene: TRBJ2-7; CDR3 length: 14; D gene: NA; CDR3 protein: CASTIGGGTYEQYF; CDR3 DNA: TGTGCCAGCACAATAGGGGGGGGGACCTACGAGCAGTACTTC
V gene: TRBV3-1; clone size: once; J gene: TRBJ2-1; CDR3 length: 18; D gene: TRBD2; CDR3 protein: CASSRGLAGVLRGNEQFF; CDR3 DNA: TGTGCCAGCAGCCGCGGACTAGCGGGGGTCCTTCGAGGGAATGAGCAGTTCTTC
V gene: TRBV12-3/TRBV12-4; clone size: many; J gene: TRBJ2-1; CDR3 length: 12; D gene: NA; CDR3 protein: CASSLSYNEQFF; CDR3 DNA: TGTGCCAGCAGTTTATCCTACAATGAGCAGTTCTTC
V gene: TRBV5-1; clone size: few; J gene: TRBJ1-1; CDR3 length: 16; D gene: NA; CDR3 protein: CASSLQGGDFNTEAFF; CDR3 DNA: TGCGCCAGCAGCTTACAGGGAGGAGATTTTAACACTGAAGCTTTCTTT
V gene: TRBV12-3/TRBV12-4; clone size: NA; J gene: TRBJ2-7; CDR3 length: 14; D gene: TRBD1; CDR3 protein: CASSLAGRGSEQYF; CDR3 DNA: TGTGCCAGCAGTTTAGCAGGCAGGGGGTCCGAGCAGTACTTC
V gene: TRBV7-2; clone size: NA; J gene: TRBJ1-1; CDR3 length: 14; D gene: NA; CDR3 protein: CASSRSQGVTEAFF; CDR3 DNA: TGTGCCAGCAGCCGGAGCCAGGGAGTTACTGAAGCTTTCTTT
V gene: TRBV7-3; clone size: NA; J gene: TRBJ2-6; CDR3 length: 17; D gene: NA; CDR3 protein: CASSRRGPRSGANVLTF; CDR3 DNA: TGTGCCAGCAGCCGCAGGGGTCCCCGCTCTGGGGCCAACGTCCTGACTTTC